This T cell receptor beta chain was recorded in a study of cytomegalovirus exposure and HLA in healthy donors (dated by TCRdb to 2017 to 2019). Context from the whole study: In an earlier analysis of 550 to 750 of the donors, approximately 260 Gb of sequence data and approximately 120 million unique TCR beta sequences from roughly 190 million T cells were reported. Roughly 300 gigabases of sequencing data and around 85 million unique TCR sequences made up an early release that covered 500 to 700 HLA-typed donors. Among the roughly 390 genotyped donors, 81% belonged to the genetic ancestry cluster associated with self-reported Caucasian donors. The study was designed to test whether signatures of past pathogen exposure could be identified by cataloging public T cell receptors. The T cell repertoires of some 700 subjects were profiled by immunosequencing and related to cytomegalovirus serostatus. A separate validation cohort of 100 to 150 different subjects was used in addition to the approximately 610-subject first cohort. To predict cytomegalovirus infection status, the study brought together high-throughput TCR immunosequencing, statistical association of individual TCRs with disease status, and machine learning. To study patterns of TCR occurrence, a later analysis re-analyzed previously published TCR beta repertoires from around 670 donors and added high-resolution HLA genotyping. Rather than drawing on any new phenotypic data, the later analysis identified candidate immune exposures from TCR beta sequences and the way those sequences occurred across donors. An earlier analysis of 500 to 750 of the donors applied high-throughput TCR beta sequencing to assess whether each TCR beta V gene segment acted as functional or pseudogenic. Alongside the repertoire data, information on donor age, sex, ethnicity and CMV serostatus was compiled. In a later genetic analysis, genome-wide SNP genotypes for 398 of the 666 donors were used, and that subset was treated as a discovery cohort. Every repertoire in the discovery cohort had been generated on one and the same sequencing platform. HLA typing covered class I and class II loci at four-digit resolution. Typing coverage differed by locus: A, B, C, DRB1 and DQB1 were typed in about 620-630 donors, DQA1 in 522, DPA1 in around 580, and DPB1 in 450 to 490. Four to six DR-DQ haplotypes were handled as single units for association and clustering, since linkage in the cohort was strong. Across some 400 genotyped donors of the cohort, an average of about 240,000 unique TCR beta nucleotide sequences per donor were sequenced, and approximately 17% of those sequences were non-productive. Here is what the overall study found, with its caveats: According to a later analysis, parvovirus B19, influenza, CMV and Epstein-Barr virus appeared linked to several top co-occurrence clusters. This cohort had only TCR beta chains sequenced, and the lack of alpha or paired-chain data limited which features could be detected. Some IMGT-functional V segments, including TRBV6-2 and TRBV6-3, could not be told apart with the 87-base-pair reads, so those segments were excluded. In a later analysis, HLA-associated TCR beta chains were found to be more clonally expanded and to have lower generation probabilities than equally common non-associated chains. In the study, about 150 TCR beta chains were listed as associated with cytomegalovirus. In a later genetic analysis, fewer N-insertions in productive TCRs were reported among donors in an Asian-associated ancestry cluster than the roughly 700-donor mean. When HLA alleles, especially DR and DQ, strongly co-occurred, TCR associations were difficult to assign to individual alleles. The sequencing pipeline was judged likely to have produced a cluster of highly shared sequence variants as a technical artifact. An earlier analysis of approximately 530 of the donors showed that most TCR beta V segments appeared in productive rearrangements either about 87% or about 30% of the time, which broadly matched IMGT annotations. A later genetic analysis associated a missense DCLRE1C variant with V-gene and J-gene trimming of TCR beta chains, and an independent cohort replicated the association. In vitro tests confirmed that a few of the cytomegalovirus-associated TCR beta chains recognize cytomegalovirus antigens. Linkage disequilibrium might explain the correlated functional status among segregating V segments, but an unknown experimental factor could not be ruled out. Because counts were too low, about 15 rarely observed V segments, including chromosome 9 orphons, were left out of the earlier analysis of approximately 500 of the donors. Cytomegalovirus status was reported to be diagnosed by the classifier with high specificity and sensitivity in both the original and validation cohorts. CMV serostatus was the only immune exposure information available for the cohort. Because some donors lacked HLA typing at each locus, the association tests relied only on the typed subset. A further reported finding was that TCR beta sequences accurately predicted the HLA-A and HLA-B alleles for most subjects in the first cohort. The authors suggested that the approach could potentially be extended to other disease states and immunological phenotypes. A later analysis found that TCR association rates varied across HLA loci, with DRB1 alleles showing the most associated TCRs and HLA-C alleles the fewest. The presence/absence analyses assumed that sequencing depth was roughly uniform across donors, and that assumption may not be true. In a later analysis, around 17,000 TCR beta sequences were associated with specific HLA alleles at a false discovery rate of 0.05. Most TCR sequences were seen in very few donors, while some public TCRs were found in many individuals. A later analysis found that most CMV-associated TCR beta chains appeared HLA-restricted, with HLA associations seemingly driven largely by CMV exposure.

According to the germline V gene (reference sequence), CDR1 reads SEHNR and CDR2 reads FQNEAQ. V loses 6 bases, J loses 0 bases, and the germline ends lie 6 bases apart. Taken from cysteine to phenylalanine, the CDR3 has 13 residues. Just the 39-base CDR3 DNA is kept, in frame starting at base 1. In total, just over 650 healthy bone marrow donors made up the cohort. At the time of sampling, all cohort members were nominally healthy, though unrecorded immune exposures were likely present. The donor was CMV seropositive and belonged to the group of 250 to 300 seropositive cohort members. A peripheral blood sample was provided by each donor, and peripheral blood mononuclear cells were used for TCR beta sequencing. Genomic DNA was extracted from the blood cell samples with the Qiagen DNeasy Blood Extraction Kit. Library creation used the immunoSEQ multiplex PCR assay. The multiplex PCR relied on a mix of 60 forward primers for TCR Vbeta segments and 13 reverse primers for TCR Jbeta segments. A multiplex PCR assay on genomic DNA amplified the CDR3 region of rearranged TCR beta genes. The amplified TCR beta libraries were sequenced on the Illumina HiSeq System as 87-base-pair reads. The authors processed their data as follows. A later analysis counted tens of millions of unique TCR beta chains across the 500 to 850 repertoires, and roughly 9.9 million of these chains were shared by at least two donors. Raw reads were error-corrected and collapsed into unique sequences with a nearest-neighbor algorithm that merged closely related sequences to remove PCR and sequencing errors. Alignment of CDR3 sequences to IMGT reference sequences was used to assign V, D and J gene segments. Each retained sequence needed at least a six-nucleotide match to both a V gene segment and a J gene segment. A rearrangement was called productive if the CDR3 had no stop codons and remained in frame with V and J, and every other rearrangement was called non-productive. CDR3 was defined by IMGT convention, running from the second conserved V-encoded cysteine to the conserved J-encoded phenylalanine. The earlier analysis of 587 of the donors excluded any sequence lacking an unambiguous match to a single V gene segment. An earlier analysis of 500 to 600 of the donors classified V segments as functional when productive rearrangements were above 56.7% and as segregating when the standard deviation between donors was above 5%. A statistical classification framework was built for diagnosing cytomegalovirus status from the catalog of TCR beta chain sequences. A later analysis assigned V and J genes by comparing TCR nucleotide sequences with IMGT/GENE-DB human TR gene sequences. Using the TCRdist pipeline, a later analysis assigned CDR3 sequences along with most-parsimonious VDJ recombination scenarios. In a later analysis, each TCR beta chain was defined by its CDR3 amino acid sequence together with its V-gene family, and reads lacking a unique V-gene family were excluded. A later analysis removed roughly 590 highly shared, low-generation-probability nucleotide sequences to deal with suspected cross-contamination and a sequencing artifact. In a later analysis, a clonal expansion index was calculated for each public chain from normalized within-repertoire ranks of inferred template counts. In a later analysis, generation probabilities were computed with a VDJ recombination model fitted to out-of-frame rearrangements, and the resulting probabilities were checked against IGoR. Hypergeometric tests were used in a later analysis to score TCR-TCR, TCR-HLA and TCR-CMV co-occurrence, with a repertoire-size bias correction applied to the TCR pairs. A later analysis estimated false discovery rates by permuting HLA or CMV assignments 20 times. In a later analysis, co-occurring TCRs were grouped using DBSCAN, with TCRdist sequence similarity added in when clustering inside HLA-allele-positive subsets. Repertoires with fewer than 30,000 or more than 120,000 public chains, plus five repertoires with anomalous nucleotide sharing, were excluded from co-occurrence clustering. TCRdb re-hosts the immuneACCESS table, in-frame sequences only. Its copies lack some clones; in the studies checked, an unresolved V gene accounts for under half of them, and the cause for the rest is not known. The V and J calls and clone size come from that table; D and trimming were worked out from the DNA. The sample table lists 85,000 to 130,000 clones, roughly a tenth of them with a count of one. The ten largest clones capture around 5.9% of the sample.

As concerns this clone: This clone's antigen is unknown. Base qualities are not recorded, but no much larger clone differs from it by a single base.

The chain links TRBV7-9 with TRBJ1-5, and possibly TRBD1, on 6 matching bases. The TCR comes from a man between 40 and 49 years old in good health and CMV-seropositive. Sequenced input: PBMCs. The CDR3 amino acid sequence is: CASRGHSNQPQHF. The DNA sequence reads TGTGCCAGCAGGGGACATAGCAATCAGCCCCAGCATTTT.